This is a list of T cell receptor beta chains from one sample in a study of sequential checkpoint blockade in melanoma. Clones were sequenced by immunoSEQ multiplex PCR, and TCRdb holds only the in-frame ones, with some missing. The data show about 8,400 clones, approximately 58% seen once. Specimen: CD8+ T cells sorted from blood (inferred from file names), collected from a patient given nivolumab and ipilimumab in sequence. The receptors derive from a human donor with melanoma. CDR3s include the opening cysteine and the closing phenylalanine or tryptophan. The D gene is left open where the match is weak. Size is omitted from some rows. Given values are once, few, many or a class for expanded clones.

DNA: TGTGCTAGTGGTTTGACCGTAGGGGTGGGCTACGAGCAGTACTTC
CDR3: CASGLTVGVGYEQYF
size: -
D: -
J: TRBJ2-7
V: TRBV12-5

DNA: TGTGCCAGCAGCGTACTTCCGGGGGGGCTAGGCGAGCAGTACTTC
CDR3: CASSVLPGGLGEQYF
size: -
D: TRBD2
J: TRBJ2-7
V: TRBV9

DNA: TGCGCCAGCAGCAAGACTAGCGGGCTCTCCTACGAGCAGTACTTC
CDR3: CASSKTSGLSYEQYF
size: -
D: TRBD2
J: TRBJ2-7
V: TRBV5-1

DNA: TGTGCCAGCAGTGCCAATAGGGGTGATGGCTCCTACAATGAGCAGTTCTTC
CDR3: CASSANRGDGSYNEQFF
size: -
D: -
J: TRBJ2-1
V: TRBV6-1

DNA: TGTGCCAGCAGCTTGGCCTCTAGCACCACCTTCTACAATGAGCAGTTCTTC
CDR3: CASSLASSTTFYNEQFF
size: -
D: -
J: TRBJ2-1
V: TRBV5-6

DNA: TGTGCCAGCACCCCCTGGGGGGCAACTAATGAAAAACTGTTTTTT
CDR3: CASTPWGATNEKLFF
size: -
D: -
J: TRBJ1-4
V: TRBV6-6

DNA: TGTGCCTGGAGTGTATGGGACAGGGGTCAAGATACGCAGTATTTT
CDR3: CAWSVWDRGQDTQYF
size: -
D: TRBD1
J: TRBJ2-3
V: TRBV30

DNA: TGTGCCAGCAGCTTCGACAGGTATAATTCACCCCTCCACTTT
CDR3: CASSFDRYNSPLHF
size: -
D: -
J: TRBJ1-6
V: TRBV11-2

DNA: TGTGCCAGTAACCCGGGACTAGCGGGGACCTACGAGCAGTACTTC
CDR3: CASNPGLAGTYEQYF
size: few
D: TRBD2
J: TRBJ2-7
V: TRBV19

DNA: TGTGCCAGTAGTGTAAACCTCGGGGTGAACACTGAAGCTTTCTTT
CDR3: CASSVNLGVNTEAFF
size: -
D: -
J: TRBJ1-1
V: TRBV19

DNA: TGTGCCAGTAGTCGGGACAGCTTCAATAGCAATCAGCCCCAGCATTTT
CDR3: CASSRDSFNSNQPQHF
size: -
D: TRBD1
J: TRBJ1-5
V: TRBV19

DNA: TGTGCCAGCAGTTCCTACGGGACAGGGGATCAGCCCCAGCATTTT
CDR3: CASSSYGTGDQPQHF
size: -
D: TRBD1
J: TRBJ1-5
V: TRBV28

DNA: TGTGCCAGCAGTGAGGGCAGAAATCAGCCCCAGCATTTT
CDR3: CASSEGRNQPQHF
size: -
D: -
J: TRBJ1-5
V: TRBV2

DNA: TGTGCCAGCAGCCAGGGCAGGGACACCTACGAGCAGTACTTC
CDR3: CASSQGRDTYEQYF
size: few
D: -
J: TRBJ2-7
V: TRBV4-2

DNA: TGTGCCAGTAGTATCTCCCCGGGACAAGGGAATGAGCAGTTCTTC
CDR3: CASSISPGQGNEQFF
size: -
D: -
J: TRBJ2-1
V: TRBV19

DNA: TGTGCCAGCAGCTTTTACGGAGGCGAGCAGTACTTC
CDR3: CASSFYGGEQYF
size: few
D: -
J: TRBJ2-7
V: TRBV7-9

DNA: TGTGCCAGCAGTGATAGTCAGGGGACGACCTACGAGCAGTACTTC
CDR3: CASSDSQGTTYEQYF
size: -
D: -
J: TRBJ2-7
V: TRBV25-1

DNA: TGTGCCAGCAGTTTGCGGGGGTCCTACGAGCAGTACTTC
CDR3: CASSLRGSYEQYF
size: few
D: TRBD2
J: TRBJ2-7
V: TRBV28

DNA: TGTGCCAGCAGCCTCAACGAGGGTCGTAAGGGTGGCTACACCTTC
CDR3: CASSLNEGRKGGYTF
size: -
D: -
J: TRBJ1-2
V: TRBV27

DNA: TGTGCCAGCAGCTTCGGGTCTGGTCGCACGGAGCAGTACTTC
CDR3: CASSFGSGRTEQYF
size: -
D: -
J: TRBJ2-7
V: TRBV11-2

DNA: TGTGCCAGTAGAAGGGGCACAGGGGCCAACGTCCTGACTTTC
CDR3: CASRRGTGANVLTF
size: -
D: -
J: TRBJ2-6
V: TRBV19

DNA: TGTGCCTGGACCCTGGCGGGTCTAGTGGGGTATGGCTACACCTTC
CDR3: CAWTLAGLVGYGYTF
size: -
D: -
J: TRBJ1-2
V: TRBV30

DNA: TGTGCCAGCAGTCCCAGGGGAAACGAGCAGTACTTC
CDR3: CASSPRGNEQYF
size: -
D: -
J: TRBJ2-7
V: TRBV6-1

DNA: TGTGCCAGCAGTGAAGTTAGCGGGGGGACCAGCTCCTACAATGAGCAGTTCTTC
CDR3: CASSEVSGGTSSYNEQFF
size: -
D: TRBD2
J: TRBJ2-1
V: TRBV2

DNA: TGTGCCAGTAGTATCTACGGGGGGCAATACGAGCAGTACTTC
CDR3: CASSIYGGQYEQYF
size: -
D: -
J: TRBJ2-7
V: TRBV19

DNA: TGTGCCAGCAGCCAAGGGCCGGGGGAGGACACTGAAGCTTTCTTT
CDR3: CASSQGPGEDTEAFF
size: few
D: -
J: TRBJ1-1
V: TRBV4-2

DNA: TGCGCCAGCAGGGCAGAGGCCGGGGAGCTGTTTTTT
CDR3: CASRAEAGELFF
size: -
D: -
J: TRBJ2-2
V: TRBV4-1

DNA: TGCGCCAGCAGCTTGGCCCGCGGGAGCGATGAGCAGTTCTTC
CDR3: CASSLARGSDEQFF
size: -
D: TRBD2
J: TRBJ2-1
V: TRBV5-1

DNA: TGTGCCAGCAGCTTAAAGTCCGGGGAAGCTTTCTTT
CDR3: CASSLKSGEAFF
size: -
D: -
J: TRBJ1-1
V: TRBV13

DNA: TGCAGCGTTGATGGCCTCTCAATCACTGAAGCTTTCTTT
CDR3: CSVDGLSITEAFF
size: -
D: -
J: TRBJ1-1
V: TRBV29-1

DNA: TGCGCCAGCAGCTTTGACTTTCCCTATGGCTACACCTTC
CDR3: CASSFDFPYGYTF
size: -
D: -
J: TRBJ1-2
V: TRBV5-1

DNA: TGTGCCAGCAGCCGTTTCGGGGAGCAGTACTTC
CDR3: CASSRFGEQYF
size: -
D: -
J: TRBJ2-7
V: TRBV5-4

DNA: TGTGCCAGCAGTGAACCGGACACCTACACTGAAGCTTTCTTT
CDR3: CASSEPDTYTEAFF
size: -
D: -
J: TRBJ1-1
V: TRBV6-1

DNA: TGTGCCAGCAGTTACCTCACAGGGGGTGATGGCTACACCTTC
CDR3: CASSYLTGGDGYTF
size: -
D: TRBD1
J: TRBJ1-2
V: TRBV27

DNA: TGTGCCAGCAGTTACGGGAAGGGGGCCGAAGCTTTCTTT
CDR3: CASSYGKGAEAFF
size: -
D: TRBD1
J: TRBJ1-1
V: TRBV6-6

DNA: TGTGCCAGCAGCTTAGAGGGGGGGACAGGGCGTGAGCAGTACTTC
CDR3: CASSLEGGTGREQYF
size: -
D: TRBD1
J: TRBJ2-7
V: TRBV7-8

DNA: TGTGCCAGCAGCAAGAGAATGGACAGGGGTTGTCGGACTGAAGCTTTCTTT
CDR3: CASSKRMDRGCRTEAFF
size: few
D: -
J: TRBJ1-1
V: TRBV21-1

DNA: TGCAGCGTACGGGGGGCAGAGACCCAGTACTTC
CDR3: CSVRGAETQYF
size: -
D: -
J: TRBJ2-5
V: TRBV29-1

DNA: TGTGCCAGCAGTACAGGGGGCGTTGAGGCCGAGCAGTACTTC
CDR3: CASSTGGVEAEQYF
size: large
D: TRBD1
J: TRBJ2-7
V: TRBV6-4

DNA: TGCAGCGTTGTACTTGGCACAGATACGCAGTATTTT
CDR3: CSVVLGTDTQYF
size: -
D: -
J: TRBJ2-3
V: TRBV29-1

DNA: TGTGCCAGCAGTTCTAGGGGGCTCGGTCAGCCCCAGCATTTT
CDR3: CASSSRGLGQPQHF
size: -
D: TRBD1
J: TRBJ1-5
V: TRBV28

DNA: TGTGCCAGCAGCGTTGACACTACTAATGAAAAACTGTTTTTT
CDR3: CASSVDTTNEKLFF
size: -
D: -
J: TRBJ1-4
V: TRBV9

DNA: TGTGCCAGCAGTTACGGGGAAACTCTCTACGAGCAGTACTTC
CDR3: CASSYGETLYEQYF
size: -
D: -
J: TRBJ2-7
V: TRBV27

DNA: TGTGCCAGTAGTCGCCAGGGGCTGGCCTACGAGCAGTACTTC
CDR3: CASSRQGLAYEQYF
size: -
D: -
J: TRBJ2-7
V: TRBV19

DNA: TGCGCCAGCAGCCAGGACATTAGCTATGGCTACACCTTC
CDR3: CASSQDISYGYTF
size: few
D: -
J: TRBJ1-2
V: TRBV4-1

DNA: TGTGCCAGCAGCTTAGGTCAGGTCAACTATGGCTACACCTTC
CDR3: CASSLGQVNYGYTF
size: few
D: -
J: TRBJ1-2
V: TRBV7-9

DNA: TGCGCCAGCAGCTTGGCACAGGGAGCGGACGAGCAGTACTTC
CDR3: CASSLAQGADEQYF
size: -
D: -
J: TRBJ2-7
V: TRBV5-1

DNA: TGTGCCAGCACCGTCACCCGCGGGAAATCCGAAGCTTTCTTT
CDR3: CASTVTRGKSEAFF
size: -
D: -
J: TRBJ1-1
V: TRBV28

DNA: TGTGCCAGCAGCTTTTGGGGCGACTATGGCTACACCTTC
CDR3: CASSFWGDYGYTF
size: -
D: -
J: TRBJ1-2
V: TRBV7-2

DNA: TGCGCCAGCAGCCATGTCTACCCATTGGAGCCCCAGCATTTT
CDR3: CASSHVYPLEPQHF
size: -
D: -
J: TRBJ1-5
V: TRBV4-1

DNA: TGTGCCATTCGCGGGACTAGCGGCTACGAGCAGTACTTC
CDR3: CAIRGTSGYEQYF
size: -
D: TRBD2
J: TRBJ2-7
V: TRBV28

DNA: TGCGCCAGCAGCACAGGGGATAGCTCCTACGAGCAGTACTTC
CDR3: CASSTGDSSYEQYF
size: -
D: TRBD1
J: TRBJ2-7
V: TRBV5-1

DNA: TGTGCCACCAGCACATATTGGGGGCTCGGGGCCAACGTCCTGACTTTC
CDR3: CATSTYWGLGANVLTF
size: -
D: -
J: TRBJ2-6
V: TRBV15

DNA: TGCAGCGTCGTTGGGACAGGAAATAATGGCTACACCTTC
CDR3: CSVVGTGNNGYTF
size: once
D: TRBD1
J: TRBJ1-2
V: TRBV29-1

DNA: TGCGCCAGCAGCCAAGTCCCGCTAGCGGGGCACAATGAGCAGTTCTTC
CDR3: CASSQVPLAGHNEQFF
size: -
D: TRBD2
J: TRBJ2-1
V: TRBV4-3

DNA: TGTGCCAGCAGCTTAGGACAGGGGCCCTCCTACGAGCAGTACTTC
CDR3: CASSLGQGPSYEQYF
size: medium-sized
D: TRBD1
J: TRBJ2-7
V: TRBV7-9

DNA: TGTGCCACCAGCAGAGACAGGCACTCTGGAAACACCATATATTTT
CDR3: CATSRDRHSGNTIYF
size: few
D: -
J: TRBJ1-3
V: TRBV15

DNA: TGTGCCAGCAGCTTAGTTGTACAGGCATATCAGCCCCAGCATTTT
CDR3: CASSLVVQAYQPQHF
size: few
D: -
J: TRBJ1-5
V: TRBV7-8

DNA: TGTGCCTGGAGTGGGGGGACAGGCTGGCAGCCCCAGCATTTT
CDR3: CAWSGGTGWQPQHF
size: -
D: TRBD1
J: TRBJ1-5
V: TRBV30

DNA: TGTGCCAGCAGCTTAGGCGGGGGCTACGAGCAGTACTTC
CDR3: CASSLGGGYEQYF
size: few
D: TRBD2
J: TRBJ2-7
V: TRBV7-2